This T cell receptor (beta chain) was profiled in a study of cytomegalovirus exposure and HLA in healthy donors. CDR3 length: 15 residues. Germline CDR1 is SGDLS and CDR2 is YYNGEE. The V gene end was trimmed by 4 bases and the J gene end by 8 bases; junction bases not matched to a gene: 10. PCR employed 60 Vbeta and 13 Jbeta primers. Assay: immunoSEQ multiplex PCR; the TCRdb copy retains only in-frame clones and omits some. Here the sample spans about 160,000 clones, 70% to 85% being singletons. This clone was observed a single time. This receptor was obtained from a man aged 30 to 45 in good health and CMV-seropositive. Sequencing input: PBMCs. This chain connects TRBV9 to TRBJ1-2, with TRBD1 matching over 11 bases. The CDR3 DNA reads TGTGCCAGCAGCCCAGGGACAGGGGGGACTAGGGGCTACACCTTC. It yields the protein CASSPGTGGTRGYTF.